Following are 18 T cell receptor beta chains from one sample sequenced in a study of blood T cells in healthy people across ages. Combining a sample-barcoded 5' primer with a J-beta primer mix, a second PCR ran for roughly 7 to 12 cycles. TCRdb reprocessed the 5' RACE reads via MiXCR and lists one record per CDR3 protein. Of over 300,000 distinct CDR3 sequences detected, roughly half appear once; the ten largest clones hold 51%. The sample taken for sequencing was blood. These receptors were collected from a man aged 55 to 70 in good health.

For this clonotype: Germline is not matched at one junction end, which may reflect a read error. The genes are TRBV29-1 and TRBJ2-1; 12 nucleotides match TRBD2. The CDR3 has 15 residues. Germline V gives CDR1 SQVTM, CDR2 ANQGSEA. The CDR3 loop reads CSVVMGLAGGNGQFF. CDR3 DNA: TGCAGCGTTGTTATGGGGCTAGCGGGGGGGAATGGGCAGTTCTTC.

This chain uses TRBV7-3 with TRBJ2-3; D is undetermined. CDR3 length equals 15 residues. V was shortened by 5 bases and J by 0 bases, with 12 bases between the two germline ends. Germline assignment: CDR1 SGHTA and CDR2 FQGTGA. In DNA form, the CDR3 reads TGTGCCAGCAGCCTAGTAGGGTATAGCACAGATACGCAGTATTTT. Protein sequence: CASSLVGYSTDTQYF.

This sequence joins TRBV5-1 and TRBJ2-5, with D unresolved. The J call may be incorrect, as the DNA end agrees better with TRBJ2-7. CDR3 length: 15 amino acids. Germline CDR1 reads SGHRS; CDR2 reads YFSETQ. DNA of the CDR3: TGCGCCAGCAGCTTGGACGGGTCTCTTCTCCCCGAGCAGTACTTC. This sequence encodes CASSLDGSLLPEQYF.

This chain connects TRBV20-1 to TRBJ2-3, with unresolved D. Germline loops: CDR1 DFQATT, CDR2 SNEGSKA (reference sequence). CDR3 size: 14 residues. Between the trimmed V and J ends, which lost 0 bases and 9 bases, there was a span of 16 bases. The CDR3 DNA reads TGCAGTGCTAGAGATCTTGTGGTCTATCTCACGCAGTATTTT. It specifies CSARDLVVYLTQYF.

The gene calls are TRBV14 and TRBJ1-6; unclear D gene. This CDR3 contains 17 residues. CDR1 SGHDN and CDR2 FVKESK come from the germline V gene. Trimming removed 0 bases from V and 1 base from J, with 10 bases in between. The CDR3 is CASSQDETTSYNSPLHF. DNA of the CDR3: TGTGCCAGCAGCCAAGATGAGACGACGTCCTATAATTCACCCCTCCACTTT.

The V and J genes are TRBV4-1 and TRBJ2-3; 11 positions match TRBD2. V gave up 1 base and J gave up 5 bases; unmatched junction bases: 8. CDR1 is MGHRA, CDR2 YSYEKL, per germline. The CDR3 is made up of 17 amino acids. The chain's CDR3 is CASSQVALAGGQDTQYF. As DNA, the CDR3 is TGCGCCAGCAGCCAAGTGGCCCTAGCGGGGGGTCAAGATACGCAGTATTTT.

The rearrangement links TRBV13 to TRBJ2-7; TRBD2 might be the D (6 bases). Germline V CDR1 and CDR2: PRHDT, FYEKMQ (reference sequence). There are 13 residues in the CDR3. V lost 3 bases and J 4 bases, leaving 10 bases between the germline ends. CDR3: CASSFGAGYEQYF. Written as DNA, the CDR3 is TGTGCCAGCAGCTTCGGCGCGGGGTACGAGCAGTACTTC.

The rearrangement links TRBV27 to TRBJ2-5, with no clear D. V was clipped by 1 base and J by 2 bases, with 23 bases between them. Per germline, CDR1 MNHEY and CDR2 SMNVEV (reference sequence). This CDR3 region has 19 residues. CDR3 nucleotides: TGTGCCAGCAGTTTATACGCCCGCACAAGTAGGGTGGGGCAAGAGACCCAGTACTTC. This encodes CASSLYARTSRVGQETQYF.

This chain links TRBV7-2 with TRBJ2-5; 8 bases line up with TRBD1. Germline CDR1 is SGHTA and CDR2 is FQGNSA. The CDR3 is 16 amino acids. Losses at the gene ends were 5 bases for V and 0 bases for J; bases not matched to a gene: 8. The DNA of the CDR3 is TGTGCCAGCAGCCCCCAGACAGGGGTGTACCAAGAGACCCAGTACTTC. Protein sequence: CASSPQTGVYQETQYF.

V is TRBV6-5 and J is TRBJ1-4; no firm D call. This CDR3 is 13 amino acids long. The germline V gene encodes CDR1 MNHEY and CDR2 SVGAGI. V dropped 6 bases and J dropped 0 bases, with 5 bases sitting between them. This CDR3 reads CASRGTTNEKLFF. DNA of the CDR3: TGTGCCAGCAGGGGGACAACTAATGAAAAACTGTTTTTT.

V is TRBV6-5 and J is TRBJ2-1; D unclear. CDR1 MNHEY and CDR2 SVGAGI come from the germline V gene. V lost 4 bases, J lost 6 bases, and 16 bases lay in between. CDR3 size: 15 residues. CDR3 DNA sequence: TGTGCCAGCAGTTCCGGACGAGAGGCTGTCAATGAGCAGTTCTTC. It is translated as CASSSGREAVNEQFF.

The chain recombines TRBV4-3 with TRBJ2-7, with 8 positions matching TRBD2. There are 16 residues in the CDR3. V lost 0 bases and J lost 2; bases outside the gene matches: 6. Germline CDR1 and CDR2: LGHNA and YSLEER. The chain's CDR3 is CASSQDLAGGPYEQYF. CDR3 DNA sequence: TGCGCCAGCAGCCAAGATCTAGCGGGTGGACCCTACGAGCAGTACTTC.

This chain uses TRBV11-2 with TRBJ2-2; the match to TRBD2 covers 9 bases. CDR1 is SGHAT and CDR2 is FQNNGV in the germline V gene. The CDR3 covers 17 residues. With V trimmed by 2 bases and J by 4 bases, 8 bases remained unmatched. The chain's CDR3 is CASSLRSGTSSTGELFF. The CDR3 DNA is TGTGCCAGCAGCTTAAGGTCAGGGACTAGCAGCACCGGGGAGCTGTTTTTT.

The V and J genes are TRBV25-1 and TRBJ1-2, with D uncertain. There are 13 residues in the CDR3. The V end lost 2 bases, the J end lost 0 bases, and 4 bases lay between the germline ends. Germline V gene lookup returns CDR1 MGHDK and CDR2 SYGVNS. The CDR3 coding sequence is TGTGCCAGCAGTGAACAGACTAACTATGGCTACACCTTC. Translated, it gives CASSEQTNYGYTF.

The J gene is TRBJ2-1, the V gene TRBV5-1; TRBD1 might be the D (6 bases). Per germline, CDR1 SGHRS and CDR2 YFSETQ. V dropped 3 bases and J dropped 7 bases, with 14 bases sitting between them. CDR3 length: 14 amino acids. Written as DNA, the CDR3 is TGCGCCAGCAGCTCAGGACAGAAGGGGAATGAGCAGTTCTTC. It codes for CASSSGQKGNEQFF.

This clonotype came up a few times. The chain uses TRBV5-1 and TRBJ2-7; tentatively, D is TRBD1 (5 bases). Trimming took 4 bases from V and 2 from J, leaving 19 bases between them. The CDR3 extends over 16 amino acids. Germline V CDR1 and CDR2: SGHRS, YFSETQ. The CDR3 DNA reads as TGCGCCAGCAGCCCCAGACCCGACAGCCTAGCCTACGAGCAGTACTTC. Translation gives CASSPRPDSLAYEQYF.

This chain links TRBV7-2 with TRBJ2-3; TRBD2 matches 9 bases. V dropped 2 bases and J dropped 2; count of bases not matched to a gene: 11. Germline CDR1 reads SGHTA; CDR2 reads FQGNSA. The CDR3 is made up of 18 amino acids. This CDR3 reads CASSLSQFRGRATDTQYF. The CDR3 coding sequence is TGTGCCAGCAGCTTATCCCAATTTCGCGGGAGGGCCACAGATACGCAGTATTTT.

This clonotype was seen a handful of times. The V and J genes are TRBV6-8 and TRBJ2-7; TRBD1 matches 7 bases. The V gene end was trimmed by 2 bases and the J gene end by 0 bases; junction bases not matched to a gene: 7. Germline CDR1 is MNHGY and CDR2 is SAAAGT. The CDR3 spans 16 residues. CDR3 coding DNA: TGTGCCAGCAGTTACCTCCCGGGACAGCTCTCCTACGAGCAGTACTTC. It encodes CASSYLPGQLSYEQYF.